This TCR beta chain emerged from a study of T cell repertoires in ileal Crohn's disease. The overall study: Thiopurines (11) or anti-TNF agents (roughly 18) were given postoperatively to about half. The MI sample came from the proximal margin of the surgical specimen. Around 0.55 micrograms of biopsy DNA per sample underwent TCRB immunosequencing. The study, taken as a whole, reports: All patients with clonality above 26.8% had endoscopic recurrence.

A word on this clone: Antigen unknown.

The CDR3 consists of 11 residues. The V end was cut by 7 bases, the J end by 4 bases, with 10 bases between. Germline CDR1 reads SQVTM; CDR2 reads ANQGSEA. Regarding time point: proximal margin of the surgical specimen (macroscopically non-inflamed). Data came from immunoSEQ multiplex PCR; TCRdb stores just in-frame clones and leaves some out. The sample contains about 6,000 clones, 78% of which appear only once. The source is an adult with Crohn's disease. Sequenced sample: ileal tissue. The rearrangement uses TRBV29-1 and TRBJ1-1; weak D call: TRBD1 (5 bases). The CDR3 is CSGRQSTEAFF. CDR3 in DNA: TGCAGCGGTCGACAGTCCACTGAAGCTTTCTTT.